The sequence of this T cell receptor beta chain was determined in a study of blood T cell repertoires in COVID-19. On the study more broadly: PBMCs, B-cell-depleted T cells, or T cells were the source of the cDNA or gDNA that made up the material.

The CDR3 is made up of 14 amino acids. Germline V gene sequence: CDR1 SEHNR, CDR2 FQNEAQ (reference sequence). Trimming cost V 4 bases and J 3 bases, with 12 bases left between them. In the source study's methods: Quantification of nucleated cells was approximated via reference gene primer amplification. Profiled with immunoSEQ multiplex PCR; TCRdb holds only in-frame clones, not every one. Clone size and V and J calls were adopted from that table, with D and trimming inferred from the DNA. The sample has about 270,000 clones, approximately 90% seen once. The rearrangement joins TRBV7-9 to TRBJ1-1; a possible D gene is TRBD1 (6 bases). Specimen: PBMCs or T cells enriched from blood (not recorded which). This receptor was identified in a woman between 18 and 30 years old who had recovered from COVID-19. The CDR3 reads CASSSAGAYTEAFF. The CDR3 DNA is TGTGCCAGCAGCTCCGCAGGGGCATACACTGAAGCTTTCTTT.